The rows below give T cell receptor beta chains drawn from one sample of a study of CD8 T cells in ankylosing spondylitis. TCRdb used MiXCR to reprocess the 5' RACE reads, holding one entry per CDR3 protein. The data show tens of thousands of distinct CDR3 sequences, 2.7% seen once. The specimen sequenced was blood, either unsorted or a sorted T cell fraction (not recorded which). All receptors come from a male donor with ankylosing spondylitis or in good health (not recorded which). CDR3s include the opening cysteine and the closing phenylalanine or tryptophan. A D gene is named only where the DNA matches it firmly. Not all rows give a size; the values are once, few, many and, for expanded clones, a class.

J | D | size | V | DNA | CDR3
TRBJ2-3 | NA | many | TRBV9 | TGTGCCAGCAACCGGGATGGCGGAGATACGCAGTATTTT | CASNRDGGDTQYF
TRBJ1-6 | NA | many | TRBV9 | TGTGCCAGCAGCGCCGAATACAAGGCACCCCTCCACTTT | CASSAEYKAPLHF
TRBJ1-1 | NA | many | TRBV9 | TGTGCCAGCAGCACAGACGGCTGGAACACTGAAGCTTTCTTT | CASSTDGWNTEAFF
TRBJ2-7 | NA | many | TRBV9 | TGTGCCAGCAGCGTAGACCCACTGGCCGTGGAGCAGTACTTC | CASSVDPLAVEQYF
TRBJ2-1 | TRBD2 | many | TRBV9 | TGTGCCAGCAGGGGGGGGGGACTAGTTTCAGTCGATGAGCAGTTCTTC | CASRGGGLVSVDEQFF
TRBJ2-1 | NA | many | TRBV9 | TGTGCCAGCAGCGTCGGAGGGCAATCCTACAATGAGCAGTTCTTC | CASSVGGQSYNEQFF
TRBJ2-1 | NA | many | TRBV9 | TGTGCCAGCAGCCCCGATGGTTACAATGAGCAGTTCTTC | CASSPDGYNEQFF
TRBJ1-2 | NA | many | TRBV9 | TGTGCCAGCAGCGTAGACCCAACTAACTATGGCTACACCTTC | CASSVDPTNYGYTF
TRBJ2-1 | NA | many | TRBV9 | TGTGCCAGCAGCGTCACAGGGACGTCCTACAATGAGCAGTTCTTC | CASSVTGTSYNEQFF
TRBJ1-4 | NA | many | TRBV9 | TGTGCCAGCAGCCGCGGCTTTGGGTTTAATGAAAAACTGTTTTTT | CASSRGFGFNEKLFF
TRBJ2-1 | TRBD2 | many | TRBV9 | TGTGCCAGCACCAGAGCACTAGCGGCTAATGAGCAGTTCTTC | CASTRALAANEQFF
TRBJ2-7 | NA | many | TRBV9 | TGTGCCAGCAGCGTAATGGCAGATTCCACCTACGAGCAGTACTTC | CASSVMADSTYEQYF
TRBJ2-1 | NA | many | TRBV9 | TGTGCCAGCAGCGTAGCAAGTAGCTCCTACAATGAGCAGTTCTTC | CASSVASSSYNEQFF
TRBJ2-7 | NA | many | TRBV9 | TGTGCCAGCAGCGTAGGATCTGGACAGTACTCCTACGAGCAGTACTTC | CASSVGSGQYSYEQYF
TRBJ2-2 | NA | many | TRBV9 | TGTGCCAGCAGTCCCACTTCGACCACCGGGGAGCTGTTTTTT | CASSPTSTTGELFF
TRBJ2-1 | NA | many | TRBV9 | TGTGCCAGCAGCGTAGAAGGGCTTACGGGCAATGAGCAGTTCTTC | CASSVEGLTGNEQFF
TRBJ1-1 | NA | many | TRBV3-1 | TGTGCCAGCAGCCGAACAACTTTGGCGGGGGCCTTTGGGAACACTGAAGCTTTCTTT | CASSRTTLAGAFGNTEAFF
TRBJ1-6 | NA | many | TRBV9 | TGTGCCAGCAGCGTAGGCGGCCGGCCTGATGTCCCCCTCCACTTT | CASSVGGRPDVPLHF
TRBJ2-1 | TRBD2 | many | TRBV9 | TGTGCCAGCAGCCTCCAGATAGCGGGAGAGGTGTACAATGAGCAGTTCTTC | CASSLQIAGEVYNEQFF
TRBJ2-3 | TRBD2 | many | TRBV9 | TGTGCCAGCAGAGCGGGCGGGAGTCACCCAGATACGCAGTATTTT | CASRAGGSHPDTQYF
TRBJ2-5 | NA | many | TRBV9 | TGTGCCAGCAGCGCGGATGGAGGGGTTCGAGAGACCCAGTACTTC | CASSADGGVRETQYF
TRBJ2-2 | NA | many | TRBV9 | TGTGCCAGCAGCGTAGCAAGGGGTCGACGGCCACCGAACACCGGGGAGCTGTTTTTT | CASSVARGRRPPNTGELFF
TRBJ2-7 | TRBD2 | few | TRBV9 | TGTGCCAGCAGCGGGACTAGCGGACCCTACGAGCAGTACTTC | CASSGTSGPYEQYF
TRBJ2-3 | NA | many | TRBV9 | TGTGCCAGCAGCGCGGAGGGATCAGGGTTTGCAGATACGCAGTATTTT | CASSAEGSGFADTQYF
TRBJ1-1 | TRBD1 | many | TRBV9 | TGTGCCAGCACCCACCTACAGGGGAGGAACACTGAAGCTTTCTTT | CASTHLQGRNTEAFF
TRBJ2-1 | TRBD2 | many | TRBV9 | TGTGCCAGCAGCGTAGGGACTAGTGGTCTATACAATGAGCAGTTCTTC | CASSVGTSGLYNEQFF
TRBJ2-1 | NA | many | TRBV9 | TGTGCCAGCAGCCAGGGGCCCCCCTACAATGAGCAGTTCTTC | CASSQGPPYNEQFF
TRBJ2-3 | NA | NA | TRBV9 | TGTGCCAGCAGCGGGGGGTTGAGCCCGAGCGGGCAGTATTTT | CASSGGLSPSGQYF
TRBJ2-3 | NA | many | TRBV9 | TGTGCCAGCAGCCCCAGTGGGGGGGCGGGCACAGATACGCAGTATTTT | CASSPSGGAGTDTQYF
TRBJ1-4 | NA | many | TRBV9 | TGTGCCAGCAGCCTCAAGACGGGGGGAAATGAAAAACTGTTTTTT | CASSLKTGGNEKLFF
TRBJ2-7 | TRBD2 | many | TRBV9 | TGTGCCAGCAGCGTAGCTAGCGGGGACTACGAGCAGTACTTC | CASSVASGDYEQYF
TRBJ1-1 | NA | many | TRBV9 | TGTGCCAGCAGCGTCCTAGGAGAGGACACTGAAGCTTTCTTT | CASSVLGEDTEAFF
TRBJ2-5 | NA | many | TRBV9 | TGTGCCAGCAGCGCGGTGGGTCGGGGGACCCAGTACTTC | CASSAVGRGTQYF
TRBJ2-3 | NA | NA | TRBV9 | TGTGCCAGCAGCGCGGGTAGTGGACCGACAGATACGCAGTATTTT | CASSAGSGPTDTQYF
TRBJ2-5 | NA | many | TRBV9 | TGTGCCAGCAGCGTAGGGCAGCAGGGAGAGACCCAGTACTTC | CASSVGQQGETQYF
TRBJ2-1 | TRBD2 | many | TRBV9 | TGTGCCAGCAGCGTAGCTAGCGGGAGGACCTACAATGAGCAGTTCTTC | CASSVASGRTYNEQFF
TRBJ2-5 | TRBD2 | many | TRBV9 | TGTGCCAGCAGCGTAGGCGCTAGCGGGGGACAAGAGACCCAGTACTTC | CASSVGASGGQETQYF
TRBJ1-2 | NA | few | TRBV9 | TGTGCCAGCAGCGTAGGGTCCACGGGGGCACATGGCTACACCTTC | CASSVGSTGAHGYTF
TRBJ2-7 | TRBD2 | many | TRBV9 | TGTGCCAGCAGCGTCGTAGCGGGAGGGCCCTACGAGCAGTACTTC | CASSVVAGGPYEQYF
TRBJ1-1 | TRBD1 | many | TRBV9 | TGTGCCAGCAGCGTAGAACAGGGGGCTGAAGCTTTCTTT | CASSVEQGAEAFF
TRBJ2-7 | NA | many | TRBV9 | TGTGCCAGCAGCGTAGCCCCGGCCGGCGGCGAGCAGTACTTC | CASSVAPAGGEQYF
TRBJ2-7 | NA | many | TRBV9 | TGTGCCAGCAGCGTAGATAACCCGGGAACGGGGGAGCAGTACTTC | CASSVDNPGTGEQYF
TRBJ1-3 | TRBD1 | many | TRBV9 | TGTGCCAGCAGCGGGGGAGGGGGCCTCTCTGGAAACACCATATATTTT | CASSGGGGLSGNTIYF
TRBJ2-7 | NA | many | TRBV9 | TGTGCCAGCAGCGTAGGACTTAACCGGGACGACGCTTACGAGCAGTACTTC | CASSVGLNRDDAYEQYF
TRBJ2-3 | NA | many | TRBV9 | TGTGCCAGCAGCGTAGGACAGACAGATACGCAGTATTTT | CASSVGQTDTQYF
TRBJ2-1 | TRBD2 | many | TRBV9 | TGTGCCAGCAGCGCCCCCGGGACTAGCGGTAGTCGTCGGGATGAGCAGTTCTTC | CASSAPGTSGSRRDEQFF
TRBJ2-5 | NA | many | TRBV9 | TGTGCCAGCAGCGGATTCCAAGAGACCCAGTACTTC | CASSGFQETQYF
TRBJ2-2 | NA | many | TRBV9 | TGTGCCAGCAGCGTAGTACAGGGAGGCGGCGGGGAGCTGTTTTTT | CASSVVQGGGGELFF
TRBJ2-7 | TRBD2 | many | TRBV9 | TGTGCCAGCAGCCCGCAGGGCGGGAGCGTTTACGAGCAGTACTTC | CASSPQGGSVYEQYF
TRBJ2-3 | TRBD2 | few | TRBV9 | TGTGCCAGCAGCGCTCAGCCGGGACTAGCGGGAGATACGCAGTATTTT | CASSAQPGLAGDTQYF
TRBJ2-1 | NA | many | TRBV9 | TGTGCCAGCAGCGACCGCCCGATCGGCGATGGTGAGCAGTTCTTC | CASSDRPIGDGEQFF
TRBJ2-3 | TRBD2 | many | TRBV9 | TGTGCCAGCAGCTTCACTAGCGCAAGCACAGATACGCAGTATTTT | CASSFTSASTDTQYF
TRBJ1-6 | TRBD1 | many | TRBV9 | TGTGCCAGCAGCTCAGGACAGGTTAAGTTGAATTCACCCCTCCACTTT | CASSSGQVKLNSPLHF
TRBJ1-3 | NA | many | TRBV9 | TGTGCCAGCAGCGTAGATACGGGATCTGGAAACACCATATATTTT | CASSVDTGSGNTIYF
TRBJ1-5 | TRBD1 | many | TRBV9 | TGTGCCAGCAGCCGCGGACAGGCGATTGATCAGCCCCAGCATTTT | CASSRGQAIDQPQHF
TRBJ2-1 | TRBD2 | many | TRBV9 | TGTGCCAGCAGCGCTTTCGCGGGGGGCTACAATGAGCAGTTCTTC | CASSAFAGGYNEQFF
TRBJ2-2 | NA | many | TRBV9 | TGTGCCAGCAGCGTCAGGACTACCCCTAGCACCGGGGAGCTGTTTTTT | CASSVRTTPSTGELFF
TRBJ2-2 | NA | many | TRBV9 | TGTGCCAGCAGCGTCGGGATTCTAACCACCGGGGAGCTGTTTTTT | CASSVGILTTGELFF
TRBJ2-1 | TRBD1 | many | TRBV9 | TGTGCCAGCAGCCCCCCGACAGGAATTTCTGGACAGGGCGAGCAGTTCTTC | CASSPPTGISGQGEQFF
TRBJ2-3 | NA | many | TRBV9 | TGTGCCAGCAGCGAAACGACAGATACGCAGTATTTT | CASSETTDTQYF